The rows below give T cell receptor beta chains drawn from one sample of a study of technical replicates of blood from a handful of donors. Data came from immunoSEQ multiplex PCR; TCRdb stores just in-frame clones and leaves some out. Of approximately 75,000 clones detected, approximately 94% appear once; the ten largest clones hold under 0.4%. The sequenced sample was T cells isolated from PBMCs. Receptors were obtained from a human donor in good health. The CDR3 runs from the conserved cysteine through the conserved F or W. D genes are given only for firm matches. Size values are once, few and many counts, or a class for expanded clones, and some rows have none.

J,V,size,D,CDR3,DNA
TRBJ2-7,TRBV11-2,.,.,CASSYTVTAAGYEQYF,TGTGCCAGCAGCTATACGGTCACGGCGGCGGGGTACGAGCAGTACTTC
TRBJ1-1,TRBV19,once,.,CASNWEVMNTEAFF,TGTGCCAGTAATTGGGAGGTGATGAACACTGAAGCTTTCTTT
TRBJ2-5,TRBV11-3,.,TRBD2,CASSLGLAGGVQETQYF,TGTGCCAGCAGCTTAGGACTAGCGGGAGGGGTGCAAGAGACCCAGTACTTC
TRBJ2-5,TRBV5-1,.,TRBD1,CASSSRTGQETQYF,TGCGCCAGCAGCTCTCGGACAGGGCAAGAGACCCAGTACTTC
TRBJ1-1,TRBV2,.,.,CASSEAQTRGAFF,TGTGCCAGCAGTGAAGCGCAGACCAGGGGAGCTTTCTTT
TRBJ2-3,TRBV5-6,.,.,CASSLGGTDTQYF,TGTGCCAGCAGCTTGGGAGGGACAGATACGCAGTATTTT
TRBJ2-1,TRBV7-6,.,TRBD2,CASSQIAGGPNNEQFF,TGTGCCAGCAGCCAGATAGCGGGAGGGCCAAACAATGAGCAGTTCTTC
TRBJ1-2,TRBV5-4,.,TRBD1,CASSYRDSNYGYTF,TGTGCCAGCAGCTATAGGGACAGTAACTATGGCTACACCTTC
TRBJ2-3,TRBV9,.,.,CASSTSLGASTDTQYF,TGTGCCAGCAGCACCTCCCTGGGAGCTAGCACAGATACGCAGTATTTT
TRBJ1-5,TRBV2,.,.,CANSQEGTRQPQHF,TGTGCCAACTCACAGGAGGGAACCAGGCAGCCCCAGCATTTT
TRBJ2-2,TRBV4-1,.,TRBD1,CASSRIAGGALTGELFF,TGCGCCAGCAGCCGCATTGCAGGGGGCGCGCTAACCGGGGAGCTGTTTTTT
TRBJ2-7,TRBV27,.,TRBD1,CASSLRTGTAYEQYF,TGTGCCAGCAGTCTAAGGACCGGGACAGCCTACGAGCAGTACTTC
TRBJ2-4,TRBV25-1,.,.,CASSEFKGGHAKNIQYF,TGTGCCAGCAGTGAATTTAAGGGGGGGCATGCTAAAAACATTCAGTACTTC
TRBJ1-2,TRBV5-1,.,TRBD1,CASSFLGQVPNYGYTF,TGCGCCAGCAGCTTCCTGGGACAGGTACCGAACTATGGCTACACCTTC
TRBJ1-5,TRBV4-2,.,.,CASSQGVPANSNQPQHF,TGTGCCAGCAGCCAAGGAGTGCCTGCTAATAGCAATCAGCCCCAGCATTTT
TRBJ2-1,TRBV30,.,.,CAWASAYNEQFF,TGTGCCTGGGCGAGCGCCTACAATGAGCAGTTCTTC
TRBJ2-3,TRBV30,.,.,CAWSEYLEGGTQYF,TGTGCCTGGAGTGAATACCTTGAAGGGGGTACGCAGTATTTT
TRBJ2-5,TRBV11-3,.,TRBD1,CASSLLDRVMGEETQYF,TGTGCCAGCAGCTTGCTCGACAGGGTGATGGGAGAAGAGACCCAGTACTTC
TRBJ1-3,TRBV4-1,.,.,CASSQDRRLSGNTIYF,TGCGCCAGCAGCCAAGATAGGCGGCTCTCTGGAAACACCATATATTTT
TRBJ2-7,TRBV5-1,.,TRBD1,CASSIGQGGNEQYF,TGCGCCAGCAGCATAGGACAGGGAGGAAACGAGCAGTACTTC
TRBJ2-7,TRBV6-1,.,.,CASNTYEQYF,TGTGCCAGCAATACCTACGAGCAGTACTTC
TRBJ2-5,TRBV6-1,.,TRBD2,CASGPGLAGVETQYF,TGTGCCAGCGGACCGGGACTAGCGGGAGTCGAGACCCAGTACTTC
TRBJ2-7,TRBV9,.,TRBD1,CASSVGDRLYEQYF,TGTGCCAGCAGCGTTGGGGACAGGCTTTACGAGCAGTACTTC
TRBJ2-7,TRBV18,.,.,CASSPREQPYEQYF,TGTGCCAGCTCACCACGGGAGCAACCCTACGAGCAGTACTTC
TRBJ1-4,TRBV6-4,.,.,CASSPGSANEKLFF,TGTGCCAGCAGCCCCGGGAGCGCCAATGAAAAACTGTTTTTT
TRBJ2-7,TRBV15,.,TRBD1,CATSRAPGQGRYEQYF,TGTGCCACCAGCAGAGCACCGGGACAGGGGAGGTACGAGCAGTACTTC
TRBJ1-3,TRBV20-1,.,.,CGGGSGNTIYF,TGCGGCGGGGGGTCTGGAAACACCATATATTTT
TRBJ1-2,TRBV28,.,.,CASSTPRGYTF,TGTGCCAGCAGTACCCCGAGGGGCTACACCTTC
TRBJ1-5,TRBV19,once,TRBD1,CASSADRGIGQPQHF,TGTGCCAGTAGTGCGGACAGGGGGATTGGTCAGCCCCAGCATTTT
TRBJ1-2,TRBV19,.,TRBD1,CASSPTGTGDGYTF,TGTGCCAGTAGTCCCACCGGGACAGGGGACGGCTACACCTTC
TRBJ2-2,TRBV29-1,.,TRBD2,CSVTGGGNTGELFF,TGCAGCGTTACGGGCGGGGGGAACACCGGGGAGCTGTTTTTT
TRBJ2-3,TRBV28,.,TRBD2,CASSLRPSGTTDTQYF,TGTGCCAGCAGTTTAAGGCCTAGCGGGACCACAGATACGCAGTATTTT
TRBJ2-5,TRBV5-4,.,.,CASSLTGIFQETQYF,TGTGCCAGCAGCTTAACAGGGATCTTCCAAGAGACCCAGTACTTC
TRBJ2-5,TRBV5-4,.,TRBD1,CASSFRTGLKAIETQYF,TGTGCCAGCAGCTTCAGGACAGGGCTGAAAGCGATAGAGACCCAGTACTTC
TRBJ2-5,TRBV4-3,.,.,CASSQGSWGQGETQYF,TGCGCCAGCAGCCAAGGGTCGTGGGGGCAAGGGGAGACCCAGTACTTC
TRBJ2-7,TRBV27,.,TRBD2,CASSLGREGYEQYF,TGTGCCAGCAGTCTGGGGCGGGAGGGCTACGAGCAGTACTTC
TRBJ2-7,TRBV29-1,.,TRBD1,CSVEGQGTTFSYEQYF,TGCAGCGTTGAGGGACAGGGTACGACCTTCTCCTACGAGCAGTACTTC
TRBJ2-2,TRBV4-2,.,TRBD2,CASSQDLGREVSGELFF,TGTGCCAGCAGCCAAGATCTCGGGCGGGAGGTCAGCGGGGAGCTGTTTTTT
TRBJ2-7,TRBV6-4,.,TRBD2,CASSEGLAGGRYYEQYF,TGTGCCAGCAGTGAGGGACTAGCGGGAGGGCGTTACTACGAGCAGTACTTC
TRBJ1-1,TRBV6-5,.,.,CASSPPGNTEAFF,TGTGCCAGCAGTCCGCCAGGCAACACTGAAGCTTTCTTT
TRBJ1-2,TRBV15,.,.,CATSWGIGYTF,TGTGCCACCAGCTGGGGCATAGGCTACACCTTC
TRBJ1-2,TRBV28,.,.,CASTSYPWVWENGYTF,TGTGCCAGCACATCTTACCCATGGGTCTGGGAGAATGGCTACACCTTC
TRBJ2-1,TRBV5-1,.,TRBD2,CASSLVLAGNNEQFF,TGCGCCAGCAGCTTGGTTCTAGCGGGTAACAATGAGCAGTTCTTC
TRBJ2-2,TRBV19,.,.,CASTAYSSSLNVNTGELFF,TGTGCCAGTACAGCTTATAGCTCCAGCTTAAACGTAAACACCGGGGAGCTGTTTTTT
TRBJ1-5,TRBV16,.,TRBD1,CASSLFGTGRDWSNQPQHF,TGTGCCAGCAGCCTCTTTGGGACAGGGAGGGATTGGAGCAATCAGCCCCAGCATTTT
TRBJ2-7,TRBV30,.,TRBD2,CAWSVPPSGYEQYF,TGTGCCTGGAGTGTACCTCCTAGCGGGTACGAGCAGTACTTC
TRBJ2-3,TRBV10-2,.,TRBD2,CASSYLTSGTADTQYF,TGCGCCAGCAGCTACCTGACTAGCGGGACCGCAGATACGCAGTATTTT
TRBJ2-5,TRBV14,.,.,CASSQGWTSYQETQYF,TGTGCCAGCAGTCAGGGGTGGACGTCGTACCAAGAGACCCAGTACTTC
TRBJ2-4,TRBV27,.,TRBD1,CASSFGTGAAKNIQYF,TGTGCCAGCAGTTTCGGGACAGGGGCAGCCAAAAACATTCAGTACTTC
TRBJ2-1,TRBV9,few,TRBD2,CASSVGAGDYNEQFF,TGTGCCAGCAGCGTAGGAGCGGGAGACTACAATGAGCAGTTCTTC
TRBJ2-3,TRBV4-2,.,.,CASSLGGANTDTQYF,TGTGCCAGCAGCCTAGGGGGAGCCAATACAGATACGCAGTATTTT
TRBJ2-2,TRBV4-1,.,TRBD2,CASSLGLAGTTGELFF,TGCGCCAGCAGCCTCGGACTAGCGGGGACCACCGGGGAGCTGTTTTTT
TRBJ2-7,TRBV10-3,.,.,CAISGTSSYEQYF,TGTGCCATCAGCGGGACAAGCTCCTACGAGCAGTACTTC
TRBJ1-1,TRBV28,.,.,CASSWPLYTEAFF,TGTGCCAGCAGTTGGCCCTTGTACACTGAAGCTTTCTTT
TRBJ2-4,TRBV30,.,.,CAWRSSSAKNIQYF,TGTGCCTGGAGGAGTAGCTCAGCCAAAAACATTCAGTACTTC
TRBJ1-1,TRBV19,.,.,CASRQGGTEAFF,TGTGCCAGTAGACAGGGCGGCACTGAAGCTTTCTTT
TRBJ2-1,TRBV30,.,TRBD2,CAWRGTSGSSYNEQFF,TGTGCCTGGAGGGGGACTAGCGGGAGCTCCTACAATGAGCAGTTCTTC
TRBJ2-5,TRBV2,few,.,CASGRLQETQYF,TGTGCCAGCGGGAGACTACAAGAGACCCAGTACTTC
TRBJ2-7,TRBV11-2,.,TRBD2,CASSLTASGISSYEQYF,TGTGCCAGCAGCTTAACGGCTAGCGGGATTAGCTCCTACGAGCAGTACTTC